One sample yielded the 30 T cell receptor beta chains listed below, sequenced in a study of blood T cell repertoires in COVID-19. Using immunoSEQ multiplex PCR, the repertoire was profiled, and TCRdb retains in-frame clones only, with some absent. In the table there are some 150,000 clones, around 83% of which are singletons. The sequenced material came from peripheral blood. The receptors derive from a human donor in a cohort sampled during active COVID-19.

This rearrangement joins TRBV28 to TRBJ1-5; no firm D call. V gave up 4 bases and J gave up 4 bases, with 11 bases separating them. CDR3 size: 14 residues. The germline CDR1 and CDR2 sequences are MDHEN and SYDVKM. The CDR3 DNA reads TGTGCCAGCAGTTCCGGTGGAGGAAATCAGCCCCAGCATTTT. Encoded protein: CASSSGGGNQPQHF.

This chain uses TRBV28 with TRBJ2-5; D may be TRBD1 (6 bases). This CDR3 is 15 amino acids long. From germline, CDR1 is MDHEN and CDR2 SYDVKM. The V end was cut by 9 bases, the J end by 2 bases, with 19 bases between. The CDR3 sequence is CASLPGTPLQETQYF. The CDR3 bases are TGTGCCAGTCTCCCCGGGACACCTCTTCAAGAGACCCAGTACTTC.

This chain's CDR3 is CASRAQGSYNEQFF. The CDR3 DNA sequence: TGTGCCAGCAGAGCGCAGGGCTCCTACAATGAGCAGTTCTTC. The rearrangement links TRBV6-5 to TRBJ2-1; D is perhaps TRBD1 (5 bases). The CDR3 runs to 14 residues. Trimming left V 6 bases short and J 0 bases short, with 9 bases between. Germline-derived CDR1 and CDR2 are MNHEY and SVGAGI.

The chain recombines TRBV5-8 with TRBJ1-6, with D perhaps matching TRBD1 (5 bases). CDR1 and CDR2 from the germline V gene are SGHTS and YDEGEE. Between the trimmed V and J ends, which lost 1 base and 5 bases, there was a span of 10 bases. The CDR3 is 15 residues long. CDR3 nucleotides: TGTGCCAGCAGCTTGAGGCAGGGCGATAATTCACCCCTCCACTTT. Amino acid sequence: CASSLRQGDNSPLHF.

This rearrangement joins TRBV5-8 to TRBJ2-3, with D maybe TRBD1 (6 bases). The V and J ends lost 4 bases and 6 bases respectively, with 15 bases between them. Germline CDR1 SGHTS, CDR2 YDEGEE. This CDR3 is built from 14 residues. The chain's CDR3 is CASSRTRGSDTQYF. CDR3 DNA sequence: TGTGCCAGCAGCCGTACGAGGGGGTCGGATACGCAGTATTTT.

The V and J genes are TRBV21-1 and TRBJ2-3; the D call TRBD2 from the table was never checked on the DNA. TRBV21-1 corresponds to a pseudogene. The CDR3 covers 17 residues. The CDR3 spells CASSNIPAGRGTDTQYF. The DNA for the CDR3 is TGTGCCAGCAGCAATATCCCGGCCGGGAGAGGGACAGATACGCAGTATTTT.

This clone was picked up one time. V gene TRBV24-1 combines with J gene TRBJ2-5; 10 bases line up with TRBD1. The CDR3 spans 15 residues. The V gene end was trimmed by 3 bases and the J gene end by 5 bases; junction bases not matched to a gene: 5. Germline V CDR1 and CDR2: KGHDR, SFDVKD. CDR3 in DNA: TGTGCCACCAGTGATGCCGGGACAGGGGTCGAGACCCAGTACTTC. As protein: CATSDAGTGVETQYF.

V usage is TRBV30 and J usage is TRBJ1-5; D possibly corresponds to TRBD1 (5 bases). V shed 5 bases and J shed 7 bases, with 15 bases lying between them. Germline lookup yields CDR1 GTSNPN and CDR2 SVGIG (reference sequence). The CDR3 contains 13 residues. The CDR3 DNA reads TGTGCCTGGGCGCGGGGACTTGGGCAGCCCCAGCATTTT. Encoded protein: CAWARGLGQPQHF.

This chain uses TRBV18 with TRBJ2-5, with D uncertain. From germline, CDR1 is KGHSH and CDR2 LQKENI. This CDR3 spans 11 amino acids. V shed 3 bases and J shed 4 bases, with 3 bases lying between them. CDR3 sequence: CASSPGETQYF. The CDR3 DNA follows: TGTGCCAGCTCACCCGGAGAGACCCAGTACTTC.

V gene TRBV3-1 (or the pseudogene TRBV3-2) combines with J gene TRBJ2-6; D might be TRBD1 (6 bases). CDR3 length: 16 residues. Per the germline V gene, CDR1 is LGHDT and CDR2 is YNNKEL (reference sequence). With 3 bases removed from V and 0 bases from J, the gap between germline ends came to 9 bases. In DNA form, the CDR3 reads TGTGCCAGCAGCCATGACAGGACCTCTGGGGCCAACGTCCTGACTTTC. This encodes CASSHDRTSGANVLTF.

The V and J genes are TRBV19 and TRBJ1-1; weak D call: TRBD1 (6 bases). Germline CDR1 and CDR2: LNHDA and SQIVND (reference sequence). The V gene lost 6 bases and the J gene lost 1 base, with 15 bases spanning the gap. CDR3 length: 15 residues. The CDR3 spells CASSPRTAENTEAFF. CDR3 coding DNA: TGTGCCAGTAGCCCCCGGACAGCCGAGAACACTGAAGCTTTCTTT.

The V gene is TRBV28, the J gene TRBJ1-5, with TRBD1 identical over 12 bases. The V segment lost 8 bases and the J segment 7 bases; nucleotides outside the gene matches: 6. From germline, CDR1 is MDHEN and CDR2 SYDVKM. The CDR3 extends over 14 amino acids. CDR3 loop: CASAGTGGWQPQHF. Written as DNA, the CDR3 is TGTGCCAGCGCCGGGACAGGGGGCTGGCAGCCCCAGCATTTT.

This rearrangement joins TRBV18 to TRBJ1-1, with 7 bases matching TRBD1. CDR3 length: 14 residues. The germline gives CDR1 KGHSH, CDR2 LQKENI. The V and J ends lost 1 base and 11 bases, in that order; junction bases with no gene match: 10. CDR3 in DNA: TGTGCCAGCTCACCACGGCCCCTAGACAGGGCGGCTTTCTTT. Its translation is CASSPRPLDRAAFF.

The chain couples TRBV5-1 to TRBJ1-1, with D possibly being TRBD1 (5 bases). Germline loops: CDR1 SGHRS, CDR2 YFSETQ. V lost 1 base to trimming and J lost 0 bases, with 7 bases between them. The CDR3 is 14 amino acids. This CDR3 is CASSLWGMNTEAFF. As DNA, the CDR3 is TGCGCCAGCAGCTTGTGGGGCATGAACACTGAAGCTTTCTTT.

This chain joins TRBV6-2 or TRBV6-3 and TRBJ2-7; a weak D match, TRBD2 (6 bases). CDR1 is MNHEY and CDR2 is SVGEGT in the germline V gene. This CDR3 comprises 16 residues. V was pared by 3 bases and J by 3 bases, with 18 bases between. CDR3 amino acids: CASSYSSRRVVYEQYF. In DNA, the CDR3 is TGTGCCAGCAGTTATTCGTCGCGGAGGGTGGTCTACGAGCAGTACTTC.

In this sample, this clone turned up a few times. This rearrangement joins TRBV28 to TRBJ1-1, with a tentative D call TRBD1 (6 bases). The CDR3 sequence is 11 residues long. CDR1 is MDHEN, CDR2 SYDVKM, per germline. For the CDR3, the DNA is TGTGCAGCCGGGGGGGCCCCCGCGGCTTTCTTT. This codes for CAAGGAPAAFF.

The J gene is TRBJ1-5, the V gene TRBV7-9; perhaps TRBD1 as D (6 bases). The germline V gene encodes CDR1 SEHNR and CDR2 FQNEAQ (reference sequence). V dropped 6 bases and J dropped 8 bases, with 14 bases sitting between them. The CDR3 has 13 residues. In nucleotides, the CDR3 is TGTGCCAGCAGGCGGGGGGGCTTCGAGCCCCAGCATTTT. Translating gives CASRRGGFEPQHF. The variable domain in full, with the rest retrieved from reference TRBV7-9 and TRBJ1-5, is DTGVSQNPRHKITKRGQNVTFRCDPISEHNRLYWYRQTLGQGPEFLTYFQNEAQLEKSRLLSDRFSAERPKGSFSTLEIQRTEQGDSAMYLCASRRGGFEPQHFGDGTRLSIL.

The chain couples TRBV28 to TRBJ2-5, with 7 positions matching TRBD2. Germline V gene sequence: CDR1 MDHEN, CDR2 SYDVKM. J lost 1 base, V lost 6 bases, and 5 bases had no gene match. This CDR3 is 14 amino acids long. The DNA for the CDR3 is TGTGCCAGCAGCCCGGGGGGATCCCAAGAGACCCAGTACTTC. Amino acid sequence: CASSPGGSQETQYF.

CDR3 loop: CASSPRSGETQYF. The CDR3, as DNA: TGTGCCAGCTCACCACGCTCGGGTGAGACCCAGTACTTC. The chain is built from TRBV18 and TRBJ2-5; D call uncertain. With 1 base removed from V and 5 bases from J, the gap between germline ends came to 8 bases. The CDR3 is made up of 13 amino acids. Per the germline V gene, CDR1 is KGHSH and CDR2 is LQKENI.

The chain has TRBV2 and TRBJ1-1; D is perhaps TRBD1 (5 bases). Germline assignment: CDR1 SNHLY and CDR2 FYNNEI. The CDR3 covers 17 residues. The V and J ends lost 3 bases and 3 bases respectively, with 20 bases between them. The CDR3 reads CASSELRQGGIDTEAFF. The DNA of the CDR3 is TGTGCCAGCAGTGAGTTGAGGCAGGGAGGTATCGACACTGAAGCTTTCTTT.

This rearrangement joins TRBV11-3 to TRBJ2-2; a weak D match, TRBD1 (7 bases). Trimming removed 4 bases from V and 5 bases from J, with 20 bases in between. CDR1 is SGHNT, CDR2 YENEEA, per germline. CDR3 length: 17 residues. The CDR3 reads CASSYGGGKPRTGELFF. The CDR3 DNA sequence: TGTGCCAGCAGCTATGGAGGGGGCAAACCTCGGACCGGGGAGCTGTTTTTT.

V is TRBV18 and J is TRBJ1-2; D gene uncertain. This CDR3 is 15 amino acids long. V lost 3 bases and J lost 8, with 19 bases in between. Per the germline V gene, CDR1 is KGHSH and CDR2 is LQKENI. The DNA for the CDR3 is TGTGCCAGCTCACCTCCTGATGGCAGGTCAACGGGCTACACCTTC. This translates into CASSPPDGRSTGYTF.

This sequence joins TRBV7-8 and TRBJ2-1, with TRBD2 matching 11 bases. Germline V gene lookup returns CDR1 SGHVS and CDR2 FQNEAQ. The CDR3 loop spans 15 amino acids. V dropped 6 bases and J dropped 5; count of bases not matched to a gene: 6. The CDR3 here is CASRRLAGTNNEQFF. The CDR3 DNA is TGTGCCAGCAGACGACTAGCGGGAACGAACAATGAGCAGTTCTTC.

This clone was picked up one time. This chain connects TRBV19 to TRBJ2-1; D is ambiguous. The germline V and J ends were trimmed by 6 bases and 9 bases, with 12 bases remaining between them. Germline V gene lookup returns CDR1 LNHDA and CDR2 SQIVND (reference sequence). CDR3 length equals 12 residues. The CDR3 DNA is TGTGCCAGTAGCCAACCAACGGGTGAGCAGTTCTTC. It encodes CASSQPTGEQFF. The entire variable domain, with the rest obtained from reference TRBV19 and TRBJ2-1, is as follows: DGGITQSPKYLFRKEGQNVTLSCEQNLNHDAMYWYRQDPGQGLRLIYYSQIVNDFQKGDIAEGYSVSREKKESFPLTVTSAQKNPTAFYLCASSQPTGEQFFGPGTRLTVL.

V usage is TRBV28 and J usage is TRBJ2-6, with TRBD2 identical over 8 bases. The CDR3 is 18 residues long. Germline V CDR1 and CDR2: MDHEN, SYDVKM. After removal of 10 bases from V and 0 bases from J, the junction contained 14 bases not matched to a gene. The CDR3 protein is CATDRRGGRTSGANVLTF. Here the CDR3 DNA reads TGTGCCACCGACAGACGGGGCGGGAGGACCTCTGGGGCCAACGTCCTGACTTTC.

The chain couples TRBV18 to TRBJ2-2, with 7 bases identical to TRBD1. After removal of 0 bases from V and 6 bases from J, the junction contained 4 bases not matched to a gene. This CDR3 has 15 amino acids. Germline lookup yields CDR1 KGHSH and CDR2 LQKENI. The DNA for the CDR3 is TGTGCCAGCTCACCACCGGCCGGGACAGCCGGGGAGCTGTTTTTT. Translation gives CASSPPAGTAGELFF.

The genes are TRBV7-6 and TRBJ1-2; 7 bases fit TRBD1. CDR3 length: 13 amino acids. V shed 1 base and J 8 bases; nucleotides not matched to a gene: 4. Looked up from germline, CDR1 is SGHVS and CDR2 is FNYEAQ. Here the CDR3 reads CASSLGTGAGYTF. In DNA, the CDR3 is TGTGCCAGCAGCTTAGGAACAGGGGCCGGCTACACCTTC.

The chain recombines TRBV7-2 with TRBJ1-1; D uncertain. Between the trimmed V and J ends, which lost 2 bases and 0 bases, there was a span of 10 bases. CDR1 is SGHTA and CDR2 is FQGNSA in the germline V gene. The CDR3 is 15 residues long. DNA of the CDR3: TGTGCCAGCAGCTTATCCAGATCCATGAACACTGAAGCTTTCTTT. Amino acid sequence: CASSLSRSMNTEAFF.

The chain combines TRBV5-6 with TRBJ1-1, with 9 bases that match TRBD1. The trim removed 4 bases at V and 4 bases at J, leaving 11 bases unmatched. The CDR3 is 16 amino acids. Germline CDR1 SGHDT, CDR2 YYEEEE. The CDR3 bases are TGTGCCAGCAGCCACTTATCGGACAGGGGACGCACTGAAGCTTTCTTT. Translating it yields CASSHLSDRGRTEAFF.

CDR3 loop: CATRGDRAGNTIYF. The CDR3 bases are TGTGCCACCAGGGGTGACAGGGCTGGAAACACCATATATTTT. V usage is TRBV24-1 and J usage is TRBJ1-3; 7 nucleotides align to TRBD1. The trim removed 7 bases at V and 2 bases at J, leaving 4 bases unmatched. CDR3 length: 14 residues. The V gene's germline CDR1 is KGHDR and CDR2 SFDVKD.